The T cell receptor (beta chain) described here comes from a study of preoperative IRX-2 immunotherapy in early breast cancer. Assay: immunoSEQ multiplex PCR; the TCRdb copy retains only in-frame clones and omits some. The repertoire consists of 30,000 or so clones, with 82% occurring once and the leading ten covering about 3.3%. This CDR3 is built from 14 residues. The V end lost 1 base, the J end lost 8 bases, and 13 bases lay between the germline ends. Germline lookup yields CDR1 SSHAT and CDR2 FNYEAQ (reference sequence). Regarding treatment: preoperative locoregional IRX-2 cytokine immunotherapy. This phase Ib study tested locoregional IRX-2 cytokine immunotherapy given before surgery.

This TCR derives from a human donor with breast cancer. Sampling was conducted from a patient treated with IRX-2 immunotherapy. V is TRBV7-7 and J is TRBJ2-3; weak D call: TRBD1 (5 bases). The CDR3 region is CASSLGRATGTQYF. The CDR3 bases are TGTGCCAGCAGCTTAGGCAGGGCAACGGGTACGCAGTATTTT. Full variable domain (remainder filled in from reference TRBV7-7 and TRBJ2-3): GAGVSQSPRYKVTKRGQDVTLRCDPISSHATLYWYQQALGQGPEFLTYFNYEAQPDKSGLPSDRFSAERPEGSISTLTIQRTEQRDSAMYRCASSLGRATGTQYFGPGTRLTVL.